A selection of T cell receptor beta chains follows, all from one sample in a study of blood T cell repertoires in COVID-19. TCRdb's table, derived via immunoSEQ multiplex PCR, lists solely in-frame clones and lacks some. The data show 120,000 to 150,000 clones, approximately 87% seen once. Sequenced material: peripheral blood. These TCRs come from a woman in her 40s with acute or convalescent COVID-19. Each CDR3 is given with its conserved first and last residue. A D gene is named only where the DNA matches it firmly. Clone size is shown for a subset of rows, as once, few, many or a class of expanded clone.

TRBJ1-5 | TRBV7-9 | TRBD1 | - | CASSRTGGNQPQHF | TGTGCCAGCAGCCGGACAGGGGGCAATCAGCCCCAGCATTTT
TRBJ2-3 | TRBV9 | TRBD2 | - | CASSGTSGATDTQYF | TGTGCCAGCAGCGGGACTAGCGGGGCCACAGATACGCAGTATTTT
TRBJ1-6 | TRBV6-6 | - | - | CASSYPEQNSPLHF | TGTGCCAGCAGTTACCCGGAACAGAATTCACCCCTCCACTTT
TRBJ2-3 | TRBV5-1 | TRBD2 | - | CASSTLAGGGDTQYF | TGCGCCAGCAGCACCTTAGCGGGAGGGGGAGATACGCAGTATTTT
TRBJ1-2 | TRBV5-4 | - | - | CASSPLQGNGYTF | TGTGCCAGCAGCCCGTTACAGGGAAATGGCTACACCTTC
TRBJ1-3 | TRBV7-9 | TRBD1 | - | CASSSTGSGNTIYF | TGTGCCAGCAGCTCGACAGGGTCTGGAAACACCATATATTTT
TRBJ2-1 | TRBV10-3 | - | - | CAISGGGNEQFF | TGTGCCATCAGTGGCGGTGGGAATGAGCAGTTCTTC
TRBJ1-1 | TRBV28 | TRBD1 | - | CASSPRQGAYTEAFF | TGTGCCAGCAGTCCCCGACAGGGGGCTTACACTGAAGCTTTCTTT
TRBJ2-7 | TRBV7-2 | TRBD1 | - | CASSLELGTGYSYEQYF | TGTGCCAGCAGCTTAGAGTTGGGGACAGGCTACTCCTACGAGCAGTACTTC
TRBJ1-2 | TRBV12-3/TRBV12-4 | - | - | CASSTNRWSYTF | TGTGCCAGCAGTACTAACAGGTGGAGCTACACCTTC
TRBJ1-5 | TRBV5-1 | - | - | CASSLALEGGNQPQHF | TGCGCCAGCAGCTTGGCTCTAGAGGGGGGCAATCAGCCCCAGCATTTT
TRBJ1-5 | TRBV24-1 | TRBD1 | - | CATSRGQGGNQPQHF | TGTGCCACCAGTCGGGGACAGGGTGGCAATCAGCCCCAGCATTTT
TRBJ2-1 | TRBV6-9 | TRBD2 | - | CASSLHRTSGSSYNEQFF | TGTGCCAGCAGTCTACATCGGACTAGCGGGAGCTCCTACAATGAGCAGTTCTTC
TRBJ1-2 | TRBV21-1 | - | - | CASSISSPGYGYTF | TGTGCCAGCAGCATTAGTAGTCCGGGGTATGGCTACACCTTC
TRBJ1-5 | TRBV9 | - | few | CASSAWGGRQPQHF | TGTGCCAGCAGCGCCTGGGGAGGGAGGCAGCCCCAGCATTTT
TRBJ1-6 | TRBV30 | TRBD1 | few | CAWGTGALNSPLHF | TGTGCCTGGGGGACAGGGGCGCTTAATTCACCCCTCCACTTT
TRBJ2-7 | TRBV27 | - | - | CASSPRVARAYEQYF | TGTGCCAGCAGTCCTCGGGTAGCGCGGGCCTACGAGCAGTACTTC
TRBJ1-6 | TRBV3-1/TRBV3-2 | TRBD1 | - | CASSPQGSSPLHF | TGTGCCAGCAGCCCACAGGGGTCTTCACCCCTCCACTTT
TRBJ1-6 | TRBV30 | - | - | CAWGDNGGIGGNSPLHF | TGTGCCTGGGGTGACAACGGGGGTATAGGAGGGAATTCACCCCTCCACTTT
TRBJ1-2 | TRBV10-1 | TRBD1 | - | CLDRGGDGYTF | TGCCTTGACAGGGGAGGCGATGGCTACACCTTC
TRBJ1-1 | TRBV7-2 | TRBD1 | - | CASSQGQGANMNTEAFF | TGTGCCAGCAGTCAGGGACAGGGGGCAAACATGAACACTGAAGCTTTCTTT
TRBJ1-3 | TRBV7-2 | - | - | CASSLEGRGLNTIYF | TGTGCCAGCAGCTTAGAAGGGCGGGGCCTAAACACCATATATTTT
TRBJ2-1 | TRBV7-3 | TRBD2 | - | CASSTGLGINEQFF | TGTGCCAGCAGCACCGGACTAGGGATCAATGAGCAGTTCTTC
TRBJ2-7 | TRBV20-1 | - | - | CSAPGPKEQYF | TGCAGTGCTCCAGGCCCTAAAGAGCAGTACTTC
TRBJ2-3 | TRBV2 | TRBD1 | - | CASRRTGGTLADTQYF | TGTGCCAGCAGGCGGACAGGGGGGACCTTGGCAGATACGCAGTATTTT
TRBJ2-3 | TRBV28 | TRBD1 | - | CASSFWTGPQADTQYF | TGTGCCAGCAGTTTTTGGACAGGGCCACAGGCAGATACGCAGTATTTT
TRBJ1-2 | TRBV10-3 | TRBD1 | - | CAISLQGASGYTF | TGTGCCATCAGTCTCCAGGGGGCGTCTGGCTACACCTTC
TRBJ2-7 | TRBV19 | TRBD2 | - | CASSRTSGSLRGYEQYF | TGTGCCAGTAGTCGGACTAGCGGGAGCCTGCGCGGCTACGAGCAGTACTTC
TRBJ1-4 | TRBV4-3 | - | - | CASSSGMGLDEKLFF | TGCGCCAGCAGCTCAGGGATGGGCTTGGATGAAAAACTGTTTTTT
TRBJ2-2 | TRBV27 | - | - | CASSITGSGELFF | TGTGCCAGCAGTATTACAGGGTCCGGGGAGCTGTTTTTT
TRBJ2-1 | TRBV5-1 | TRBD1 | - | CASSQGNTGQYMGEQFF | TGCGCCAGCAGCCAGGGAAACACGGGACAGTATATGGGTGAGCAGTTCTTC
TRBJ1-6 | TRBV10-3 | TRBD1 | - | CAISESTGMRLRNSPLHF | TGTGCCATCAGTGAGTCGACAGGGATGAGACTGCGCAATTCACCCCTCCACTTT
TRBJ1-6 | TRBV7-3 | - | once | CASRLSYNSPLHF | TGTGCCAGCCGCCTTAGCTATAATTCACCCCTCCACTTT
TRBJ1-6 | TRBV27 | TRBD1 | - | CASSFMGQVNSPLHF | TGTGCCAGCAGTTTTATGGGACAGGTGAATTCACCCCTCCACTTT
TRBJ2-1 | TRBV10-3 | TRBD2 | - | CAISEVAGGPYNEQFF | TGTGCCATCAGTGAAGTAGCGGGAGGGCCGTACAATGAGCAGTTCTTC
TRBJ1-3 | TRBV9 | - | - | CASTENPGNTIYF | TGTGCCAGCACCGAAAACCCCGGGAACACCATATATTTT
TRBJ1-6 | TRBV7-6 | - | - | CASSGTPGRSPLHF | TGTGCCAGCAGCGGGACTCCTGGCCGATCACCCCTCCACTTT
TRBJ2-7 | TRBV10-3 | - | - | CAISAGREVSAYEQYF | TGTGCCATCAGTGCTGGCAGGGAGGTTTCCGCCTACGAGCAGTACTTC
TRBJ1-1 | TRBV19 | TRBD1 | - | CASSWGTGEAFF | TGTGCCAGTAGTTGGGGGACAGGGGAAGCTTTCTTT